Listed here is a single T cell receptor (beta chain). Its antigen remains unidentified. The entry originates in a study of T cells expressing NK-cell markers. Regarding the study as a whole: The share of CD8+ T cells held by dominant NKG2C+ clonotypes was roughly 1.0-8% in 5 or 6 donors. In four donors, these clonotypes also led the CD3+CD56-NKG2C+ fraction. Whether the expanded NKG2C+ T cell clones recognized HCMV remained unclear.

It was by 5'RACE template switching with UMIs that TCR beta cDNA was made. TCRdb derives one entry per CDR3 protein from the 5' RACE reads, leaving out DNA. The sample's table shows around 21,000 distinct CDR3 sequences. The CDR3 has 14 residues. Germline V CDR1 and CDR2: ENHRY, SYGVKD. Source material: blood T cells: a sorted CD56 or NKG2C T cell subset, CD4+ or CD8+ T cells, or bulk PBMC T cells (not recorded which). The origin of this receptor is a man aged 18-70 years in good health. The rearrangement links TRBV10-3 to TRBJ2-1; the D gene TCRdb calls, TRBD1, cannot be checked with no DNA. CDR3: CAIGGQARGNEQFF.